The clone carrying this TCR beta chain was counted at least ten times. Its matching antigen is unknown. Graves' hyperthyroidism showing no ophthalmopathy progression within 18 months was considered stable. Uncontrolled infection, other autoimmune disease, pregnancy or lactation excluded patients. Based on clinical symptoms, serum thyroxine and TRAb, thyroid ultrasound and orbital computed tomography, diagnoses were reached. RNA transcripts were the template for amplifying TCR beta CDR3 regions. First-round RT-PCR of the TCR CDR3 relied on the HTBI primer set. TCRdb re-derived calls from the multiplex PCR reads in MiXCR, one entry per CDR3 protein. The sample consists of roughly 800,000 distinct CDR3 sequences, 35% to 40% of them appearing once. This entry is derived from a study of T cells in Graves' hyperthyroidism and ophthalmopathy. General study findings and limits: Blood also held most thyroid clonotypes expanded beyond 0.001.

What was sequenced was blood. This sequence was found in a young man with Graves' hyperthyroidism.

CDR3 nucleotide sequence: TGCAGCGTTCGCGGGAGGCGACAAGAGACCCAGTACTTC. Amino acids: CSVRGRRQETQYF. The chain is built from TRBV29-1 and TRBJ2-5; TRBD2 aligns across 8 bases. This CDR3 has 13 residues. Germline V gene data show CDR1 as SQVTM and CDR2 as ANQGSEA. The junction had 4 bases not matched to a gene; V was cut back by 5 bases and J by 2 bases.